Listed below are T cell receptor beta chains from one sample, sequenced in a study of cytomegalovirus exposure and HLA in healthy donors. Using immunoSEQ multiplex PCR, the repertoire was profiled, and TCRdb retains in-frame clones only, with some absent. Of around 71,000 clones in the sample, about 94% are singletons; the top ten hold over 1.2%. Sequences were obtained from PBMCs. These receptors all come from a man aged 18 to 30 in good health and CMV-seropositive. Both conserved end residues are part of each CDR3. Each record gives: D gene, J gene, V gene, clone size, CDR3 DNA, CDR3 protein. The D gene is left open where the match is weak. Clone size is shown for a subset of rows, as once, few, many or a class of expanded clone.

TRBD2,TRBJ2-3,TRBV5-1,.,TGCGCCAGCAGCTTGGTCACGGGACTAAGCACAGATACGCAGTATTTT,CASSLVTGLSTDTQYF
.,TRBJ1-1,TRBV5-1,.,TGCGCCAGCAGCTTGGGTGGTGGACAGATGAACACTGAAGCTTTCTTT,CASSLGGGQMNTEAFF
TRBD1,TRBJ2-1,TRBV7-3,once,TGTGCCAGCAGCTTGGACAGGTACAATGAGCAGTTCTTC,CASSLDRYNEQFF
TRBD2,TRBJ2-7,TRBV27,.,TGTGCCAGCAGTCTATTCGGACTAGCGGAAAACACCTACGAGCAGTACTTC,CASSLFGLAENTYEQYF
TRBD1,TRBJ2-5,TRBV15,.,TGTGCCACCAGCAAGAGACAGGGCGTGGAGACCCAGTACTTC,CATSKRQGVETQYF
TRBD1,TRBJ2-5,TRBV14,.,TGTGCCAGCAGCCAACTTCAGGGGGCTTACGAGACCCAGTACTTC,CASSQLQGAYETQYF
TRBD1,TRBJ2-7,TRBV5-1,.,TGCGCCAGCAGCTCTAAGTGGACAGGAGGATACGAGCAGTACTTC,CASSSKWTGGYEQYF
.,TRBJ2-6,TRBV7-6,.,TGTGCCAGCAGCCCCGTCGTCTCTGGGGCCAACGTCCTGACTTTC,CASSPVVSGANVLTF
.,TRBJ1-2,TRBV5-1,.,TGCGCCAGCAGCTTGGAACTCCCTGTCGATGGCTACACCTTC,CASSLELPVDGYTF
TRBD1,TRBJ1-5,TRBV30,.,TGTGCCTGGAAGGCGGACAGGGGAAATCAGCCCCAGCATTTT,CAWKADRGNQPQHF
.,TRBJ2-4,TRBV27,.,TGTGCCAGCAGTAGGGCCCAGGGAAAAAACATTCAGTACTTC,CASSRAQGKNIQYF
.,TRBJ2-5,TRBV6-5,.,TGTGCCAGCAGGGAGGACTCCCGCGGGGCCCAGTACTTC,CASREDSRGAQYF
TRBD1,TRBJ2-3,TRBV6-1,.,TGTGCCAGCATGTTGGGACAGGGAATGTATTTT,CASMLGQGMYF
TRBD1,TRBJ2-6,TRBV4-1,.,TGCGCCAGCAGCCAAGAGGGACAGCTCTCTGGGGCCAACGTCCTGACTTTC,CASSQEGQLSGANVLTF
TRBD2,TRBJ2-3,TRBV6-1,.,TGTGCCAGCAGCGAGCGGGGGGCAGACACAGATACGCAGTATTTT,CASSERGADTDTQYF
TRBD1,TRBJ1-4,TRBV27,.,TGTGCCAGCAGTTTCCACAGGGGTGGGGAAAAACTGTTTTTT,CASSFHRGGEKLFF
.,TRBJ2-1,TRBV10-1,.,TGCGCCAGCAGTCAGGGACTCTGGAACAATGAGCAGTTCTTC,CASSQGLWNNEQFF
TRBD1,TRBJ2-7,TRBV10-3,few,TGTGCCATCAGTGATAGAGACAGGGAATACGAGCAGTACTTC,CAISDRDREYEQYF
.,TRBJ2-7,TRBV2,.,TGTGCCAGCATCGGGAGCTCCTACGAGCAGTACTTC,CASIGSSYEQYF
.,TRBJ2-5,TRBV19,.,TGTGCCAGTAGTAGAGACCTAAAAGAGACCCAGTACTTC,CASSRDLKETQYF
.,TRBJ1-1,TRBV18,.,TGTGCCAGCTCACCAGTGGCAGGGGATGACACTGAAGCTTTCTTT,CASSPVAGDDTEAFF
TRBD2,TRBJ2-7,TRBV6-1,once,TGTGCCAGCAGTGAAGTCGGACTAGCGACGAGGCGCGAGCAGTACTTC,CASSEVGLATRREQYF
.,TRBJ2-3,TRBV11-2,.,TGTGCCAGCAGCTTTGGAGGAGGAGATACGCAGTATTTT,CASSFGGGDTQYF
TRBD1,TRBJ1-1,TRBV2,.,TGTGCCGGGACAGGGGAGGGCACTGAAGCTTTCTTT,CAGTGEGTEAFF
TRBD1,TRBJ1-3,TRBV6-1,.,TGTGCCAGCAGCCAAAACAGGGGCATTGGAAACACCATATATTTT,CASSQNRGIGNTIYF
TRBD2,TRBJ2-1,TRBV19,.,TGTGCCAGTAGTATACAGACTAGCGGGGTTGATGAGCAGTTCTTC,CASSIQTSGVDEQFF
.,TRBJ2-1,TRBV10-3,.,TGTGCCGCGGGCGCAAGCGGAGGTGGAAATGAGCAGTTCTTC,CAAGASGGGNEQFF
TRBD1,TRBJ2-1,TRBV2,.,TGTGCCAGCAGTGAAGGAAGGGGGCAAAAGGTCTTC,CASSEGRGQKVF
.,TRBJ2-1,TRBV2,.,TGTGCCAGCAGTCTTAACTACAATGAGCAGTTCTTC,CASSLNYNEQFF
.,TRBJ2-6,TRBV6-4,medium-sized,TGTGCCAGCAGTGACAATGACAGATCTGGGGCCAACGTCCTGACTTTC,CASSDNDRSGANVLTF
.,TRBJ2-1,TRBV7-9,.,TGTGCCAGCAGTACAGGACGGGCCTCCTACAATGAGCAGTTCTTC,CASSTGRASYNEQFF
.,TRBJ2-1,TRBV6-1,.,TGTGCCAGCAGTGAATTGGGAGGCCCCAGCTCCTACAATGAGCAGTTCTTC,CASSELGGPSSYNEQFF
TRBD2,TRBJ2-1,TRBV27,.,TGTGCCAGCAGTCCGGGACTAGGTCCCTACAATGAGCAGTTCTTC,CASSPGLGPYNEQFF
TRBD1,TRBJ1-2,TRBV30,.,TGTGCCTGGATTGTTGCAGGGGGTAACTATGGCTACACCTTC,CAWIVAGGNYGYTF
.,TRBJ1-4,TRBV6-1,.,TGTGCCAGCAGTAAAGACAGGACTAATGAAAAACTGTTTTTT,CASSKDRTNEKLFF
.,TRBJ1-2,TRBV10-3,.,TGTGCCATCAGTGAGACAGGGACCTATGGCTACACCTTC,CAISETGTYGYTF
TRBD2,TRBJ2-4,TRBV6-5,.,TGTGCCAGCAGCGCGGGGGGACTAGCCAAAAACATTCAGTACTTC,CASSAGGLAKNIQYF
.,TRBJ2-7,TRBV27,.,TGTGCCAGCAGTTTTCGGCAGGGGGGAACCTACGAGCAGTACTTC,CASSFRQGGTYEQYF
TRBD1,TRBJ2-7,TRBV28,once,TGTGCCAGCAGCTGGGGACAGCCAGCCCCTGGAGAGCAGTACTTC,CASSWGQPAPGEQYF
.,TRBJ1-5,TRBV5-6,.,TGTGCCAGCAGCCTGAGGCCCCAAGATCAGCCCCAGCATTTT,CASSLRPQDQPQHF
TRBD1,TRBJ2-4,TRBV11-2,.,TGTGCCAGCAGCGGGGGGACAGGGGGGGAAAACATTCAGTACTTC,CASSGGTGGENIQYF
.,TRBJ2-2,TRBV7-8,.,TGTGCCAGCAGCTTAGTGAACAGACGAAACACCGGGGAGCTGTTTTTT,CASSLVNRRNTGELFF
.,TRBJ1-2,TRBV6-6,.,TGTGCCAGCAGTCATAATGGGCAGGGTTACACCTTC,CASSHNGQGYTF
TRBD2,TRBJ2-7,TRBV5-6,.,TGTGCCAGCAGCCCGTCCGGACTAGCGGGAGGGACCTACGAGCAGTACTTC,CASSPSGLAGGTYEQYF
TRBD1,TRBJ2-5,TRBV25-1,.,TGTGCCAGCAGCCGGACAGGGGCACAAGAGACCCAGTACTTC,CASSRTGAQETQYF
TRBD1,TRBJ2-5,TRBV5-1,.,TGCGCCAGCAGCAGAGGACAGGACCAAGAGACCCAGTACTTC,CASSRGQDQETQYF
TRBD2,TRBJ2-1,TRBV2,.,TGTGCCAGCAGTATCCTAGCGGGGGGGACAAACAATGAGCAGTTCTTC,CASSILAGGTNNEQFF
.,TRBJ2-5,TRBV6-6,.,TGTGCCAGCAGCAACGGGGTATGGAAGGAGACCCAGTACTTC,CASSNGVWKETQYF
.,TRBJ1-4,TRBV28,.,TGTGCCAGCAGAAATCAGGGGTGGTCTAATGAAAAACTGTTTTTT,CASRNQGWSNEKLFF
.,TRBJ2-7,TRBV10-1,.,TGCGCCAGCAGTGAGCTTGGGGTAGAAGGACTTCGGCAGTACTTC,CASSELGVEGLRQYF
.,TRBJ2-3,TRBV7-9,.,TGTGCCAGCAGTTCGACAGGTTCTAGCACAGATACGCAGTATTTT,CASSSTGSSTDTQYF
.,TRBJ1-2,TRBV2,.,TGTGCCAGCAGGCCGGGATCTTATAATGGCTACACCTTC,CASRPGSYNGYTF
.,TRBJ2-6,TRBV18,once,TGTGCCAGCTCACGTGACAGCTCTGGGGCCAACGTCCTGACTTTC,CASSRDSSGANVLTF
TRBD1,TRBJ1-2,TRBV6-5,.,TGTGCCAGCAGTTACTCCTACCGGGACAGGGGAGGTGGCTACACCTTC,CASSYSYRDRGGGYTF
.,TRBJ2-7,TRBV4-1,.,TGCGCCAGCAGCCAAGAAGGGGGAAACTACGAGCAGTACTTC,CASSQEGGNYEQYF
.,TRBJ2-5,TRBV30,.,TGTGCCTGGAGTTCTGCGGGAGAGACCCAGTACTTC,CAWSSAGETQYF
.,TRBJ1-6,TRBV25-1,.,TGTGCCAGCAGGAAGGACAGTCCGGGTTCACCCCTCCACTTT,CASRKDSPGSPLHF
TRBD1,TRBJ2-1,TRBV19,.,TGTGCCAGTAGTTTAAGGACAGGGAGCTCCTACAATGAGCAGTTCTTC,CASSLRTGSSYNEQFF
TRBD2,TRBJ2-1,TRBV11-3,.,TGTGCCAGCAGCTCTACTAGCGGGTACAATGAGCAGTTCTTC,CASSSTSGYNEQFF